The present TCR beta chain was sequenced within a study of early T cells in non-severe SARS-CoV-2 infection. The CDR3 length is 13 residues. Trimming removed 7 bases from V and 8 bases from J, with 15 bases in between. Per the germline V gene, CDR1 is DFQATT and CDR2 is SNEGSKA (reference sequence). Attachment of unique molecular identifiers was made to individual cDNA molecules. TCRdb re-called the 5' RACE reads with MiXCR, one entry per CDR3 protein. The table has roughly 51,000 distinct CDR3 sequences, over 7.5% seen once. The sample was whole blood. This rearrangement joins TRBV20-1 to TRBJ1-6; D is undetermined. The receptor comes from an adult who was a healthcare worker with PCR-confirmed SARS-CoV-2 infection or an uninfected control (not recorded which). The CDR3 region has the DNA TGCAGTGTGAACCTCAGCGGGGATTCACCCCTCCACTTT. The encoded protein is CSVNLSGDSPLHF.